This TCR beta chain was obtained from a study of blood T cell repertoires in COVID-19. Study as a whole: T cells, B-cell-depleted T cells, or PBMCs supplied cDNA or gDNA.

TCRdb keeps only in-frame clones here, not all; method: immunoSEQ multiplex PCR. The sample carries about 370,000 clones, around nine tenths recorded once. Participant-reported clinical history was the basis for cohort assignment. Recovered Cohort 3 donors showed two negative PCRs, clearance, or symptom resolution. This CDR3 comprises 16 residues. The germline V gene encodes CDR1 LGHNA and CDR2 YSLEER. V lost 1 base and J 5 bases, leaving 14 bases between the germline ends. This chain uses TRBV4-3 with TRBJ1-4; D remains unclear. Sequencing was carried out using PBMCs or T cells enriched from blood (not recorded which). The sequence came from a woman aged 25 to 39 who had recovered from COVID-19. CDR3 coding DNA: TGCGCCAGCAGCCAAGGCAGGACTCCTGTAAATGAAAAACTGTTTTTT. Translation gives CASSQGRTPVNEKLFF.